This entry lists 26 T cell receptor beta chains sequenced from one sample in a study of T-cell memory formation after mild COVID-19. TCRdb independently ran MiXCR on the 5' RACE reads; one entry per CDR3 protein. The table includes roughly 110,000 distinct CDR3 sequences, over 15% detected once. Sequenced: PBMCs or a T cell subset sorted from them (not recorded which). The source is an adult woman who had mild COVID-19 (a few samples of this study predate the infection). Cell type and time point are not known.

This clonotype was picked up a small number of times. This chain connects TRBV27 to TRBJ2-3; D remains unclear. The CDR3 length is 13 residues. Germline V gene data show CDR1 as MNHEY and CDR2 as SMNVEV (reference sequence). Deletions cut 2 bases from V and 3 bases from J, with 6 bases between. The CDR3 bases are TGTGCCAGCAGTTTAGGTTTAACAGATACGCAGTATTTT. Translation gives CASSLGLTDTQYF.

V usage is TRBV24-1 and J usage is TRBJ2-2, with D possibly TRBD1 on 6 matching bases. Looked up from germline, CDR1 is KGHDR and CDR2 is SFDVKD. V lost 9 bases to trimming and J lost 4 bases, with 17 bases between them. The CDR3 extends over 15 amino acids. CDR3 nucleotide sequence: TGTGCCACCTACAAATTCCCAGGGGCCACCGGGGAGCTGTTTTTT. Protein: CATYKFPGATGELFF.

The chain carries TRBV27 and TRBJ1-6, with a tentative D call TRBD1 (6 bases). The germline V and J ends were trimmed by 3 bases and 5 bases, with 11 bases remaining between them. The CDR3 extends over 15 amino acids. CDR1 and CDR2 from the germline V gene are MNHEY and SMNVEV (reference sequence). The CDR3 sequence is CASSFDRLNNSPLHF. The CDR3 DNA sequence: TGTGCCAGCAGTTTTGACAGGTTGAATAATTCACCCCTCCACTTT.

V gene TRBV30 combines with J gene TRBJ1-2; D possibly corresponds to TRBD1 (6 bases). This CDR3 is 11 amino acids long. Germline CDR1 reads GTSNPN; CDR2 reads SVGIG (reference sequence). V lost 4 bases and J lost 10, with 13 bases in between. CDR3 coding DNA: TGTGCCTGGACCAAAGGACAGCCCTACACCTTC. Its protein product is CAWTKGQPYTF.

In this sample, this clonotype turned up a few times. The chain has TRBV18 and TRBJ2-3, with D uncertain. CDR3 length: 13 residues. Per the germline V gene, CDR1 is KGHSH and CDR2 is LQKENI. CDR3 loop: CVPSGAIVDTQYF. The CDR3 nucleotides read TGTGTTCCTTCTGGAGCCATCGTGGATACGCAGTATTTT.

V and J are TRBV2 and TRBJ1-1, with 9 bases aligning to TRBD1. CDR3 length: 12 amino acids. The trim removed 9 bases at V and 5 bases at J, leaving 4 bases unmatched. From germline, CDR1 is SNHLY and CDR2 FYNNEI. The CDR3 is CARGTGPTEAFF. The CDR3 nucleotides are TGTGCCAGAGGGACAGGGCCAACTGAAGCTTTCTTT.

This clonotype was seen more than once but under ten times. This chain's CDR3 is CASSYIQGGSPLHF. The CDR3 DNA sequence: TGTGCCAGCAGTTACATACAGGGAGGATCACCCCTCCACTTT. This chain connects TRBV6-5 to TRBJ1-6, with a tentative D call TRBD1 (6 bases). The V and J ends lost 2 bases and 10 bases respectively, with 12 bases between them. The CDR3 runs to 14 residues. CDR1 and CDR2 from the germline V gene are MNHEY and SVGAGI.

The rearrangement links TRBV14 to TRBJ2-7, with a possible D match to TRBD1 (6 bases). The V end lost 6 bases, the J end lost 4 bases, and 16 bases lay between the germline ends. The CDR3 runs to 14 residues. Germline values: CDR1 SGHDN, CDR2 FVKESK. DNA of the CDR3: TGTGCCAGCAGTCTAACAGGGTTAAAATACGAGCAGTACTTC. Protein product: CASSLTGLKYEQYF.

As DNA, the CDR3 is TGTGCCAGCAGTGATACAGGACAGGGGGTTCGCGAGCAGTACTTC. Translation: CASSDTGQGVREQYF. The J gene is TRBJ2-7, the V gene TRBV2; 10 positions match TRBD1. The ends lost 3 bases at V and 6 bases at J; junction bases unmatched: 8. The CDR3 runs to 15 residues. Germline V gene sequence: CDR1 SNHLY, CDR2 FYNNEI. Full variable domain (outside the CDR3, taken from reference TRBV2 and TRBJ2-7): EPEVTQTPSHQVTQMGQEVILRCVPISNHLYFYWYRQILGQKVEFLVSFYNNEISEKSEIFDDQFSVERPDGSNFTLKIRSTKLEDSAMYFCASSDTGQGVREQYFGPGTRLTVT.

The table lists this clonotype with a few counts. This sequence joins TRBV7-3 and TRBJ2-3, with TRBD2 matching over 10 bases. After removal of 1 base from V and 4 bases from J, the junction contained 5 bases not matched to a gene. CDR1 and CDR2 from the germline V gene are SGHTA and FQGTGA. The CDR3 runs 16 residues. The CDR3 bases are TGTGCCAGCAGCTTAAGTCTAGCGGGAGAAGCAGATACGCAGTATTTT. Translating gives CASSLSLAGEADTQYF. Full variable domain (missing parts from reference TRBV7-3 and TRBJ2-3): GAGVSQTPSNKVTEKGKYVELRCDPISGHTALYWYRQSLGQGPEFLIYFQGTGAADDSGLPNDRFFAVRPEGSVSTLKIQRTERGDSAVYLCASSLSLAGEADTQYFGPGTRLTVL.

The rearrangement uses TRBV5-1 and TRBJ1-2; D gene uncertain. This CDR3 contains 15 residues. The germline V gene has CDR1 SGHRS and CDR2 YFSETQ. V was pared by 0 bases and J by 4 bases, with 13 bases between. The CDR3 here is CASSLVGGKPYGYTF. DNA for the CDR3: TGCGCCAGCAGCTTGGTCGGTGGCAAACCCTATGGCTACACCTTC.

The chain carries TRBV5-1 and TRBJ2-7, with 9 bases that match TRBD1. The CDR3 loop spans 16 amino acids. Germline CDR1 SGHRS, CDR2 YFSETQ. V dropped 0 bases and J dropped 5; count of bases not matched to a gene: 9. CDR3 residues: CASSLAGGQGPNEQYF. As DNA, the CDR3 is TGCGCCAGCAGCTTGGCCGGGGGACAGGGACCCAACGAGCAGTACTTC.

This clonotype appeared a few times. The genes are TRBV7-8 and TRBJ2-3, with D unclear. V was clipped by 2 bases and J by 4 bases, with 4 bases between them. Per germline, CDR1 SGHVS and CDR2 FQNEAQ. CDR3 size: 12 residues. CDR3 in DNA: TGTGCCAGCAGCTTATCACCAGATACGCAGTATTTT. Translating it yields CASSLSPDTQYF.

V usage is TRBV27 and J usage is TRBJ2-1; TRBD2 aligns across 9 bases. The CDR3 is made up of 15 amino acids. CDR1 and CDR2 (germline): MNHEY, SMNVEV (reference sequence). Trimming took 5 bases from V and 9 from J; bases not matched to a gene: 11. The CDR3 here is CASSPNSGSWVEQFF. The CDR3 region has the DNA TGTGCCAGCAGTCCGAATAGCGGGAGTTGGGTTGAGCAGTTCTTC.

CDR3 DNA sequence: TGCAGTGTTTTACCGGGGCAGGGGATTGAGACCCAGTACTTC. This translates into CSVLPGQGIETQYF. The V gene is TRBV20-1, the J gene TRBJ2-5, with a possible D match to TRBD1 (6 bases). CDR1 is DFQATT and CDR2 is SNEGSKA in the germline V gene (reference sequence). V lost 7 bases and J lost 5, with 20 bases in between. This CDR3 comprises 14 residues.

The rearrangement links TRBV4-1 to TRBJ2-7; maybe TRBD2 (6 bases). Trimming left V 2 bases short and J 6 bases short, with 8 bases between. The CDR3 has 12 residues. Per the germline V gene, CDR1 is MGHRA and CDR2 is YSYEKL. The CDR3: CASSQIAAEQYF. CDR3 bases: TGCGCCAGCAGCCAAATAGCGGCCGAGCAGTACTTC.

The chain has TRBV7-9 and TRBJ2-1; the match to TRBD1 covers 7 bases. V shed 4 bases, J shed 8 bases, and the junction held 17 bases outside the gene matches. The germline gives CDR1 SEHNR, CDR2 FQNEAQ (reference sequence). The CDR3 has 17 amino acids. CDR3 DNA: TGTGCCAGCAGCTCGCCCCTCAACTACGACAGGGCCGATGAGCAGTTCTTC. This sequence encodes CASSSPLNYDRADEQFF.

The V gene is TRBV6-5, the J gene TRBJ1-1; D uncertain. Between the trimmed V and J ends, which lost 0 bases and 3 bases, there was a span of 14 bases. This CDR3 comprises 16 residues. Germline-derived CDR1 and CDR2 are MNHEY and SVGAGI. This chain's CDR3 is CASSYSFLGRDTEAFF. The CDR3 coding sequence is TGTGCCAGCAGTTACTCGTTTCTGGGAAGAGACACTGAAGCTTTCTTT.

The chain links TRBV5-1 to TRBJ2-1; 7 bases match TRBD2. This CDR3 region has 15 residues. Germline CDR1 is SGHRS and CDR2 is YFSETQ. Germline trimming cut 4 bases from V and 7 bases from J; bases unmatched to any gene: 11. The CDR3 DNA sequence: TGCGCCAGCAGCCTGAATTTCGGGACTAAAAATGAGCAGTTCTTC. It yields the protein CASSLNFGTKNEQFF.

This clonotype has just a few counts. The chain combines TRBV7-9 with TRBJ2-4; D unresolved. Germline V gene sequence: CDR1 SEHNR, CDR2 FQNEAQ (reference sequence). Trimming stripped 1 base from V and 12 bases from J, with 10 bases between. The CDR3 runs to 12 residues. The CDR3 region has the DNA TGTGCCAGCAGCTTAGATGCTGAGAGTCAGTACTTC. Amino acids: CASSLDAESQYF.

V is TRBV24-1 and J is TRBJ2-1; the D is unclear. V was trimmed by 4 bases and J by 0 bases, leaving 9 bases between them. The CDR3 runs to 15 residues. Germline assignment: CDR1 KGHDR and CDR2 SFDVKD. The DNA for the CDR3 is TGTGCCACCAGTGACCCCCACAGCTCCTACAATGAGCAGTTCTTC. Protein: CATSDPHSSYNEQFF.

The gene calls are TRBV18 and TRBJ1-5, with D possibly matching TRBD1 (5 bases). The CDR3 is made up of 15 amino acids. Germline CDR1 and CDR2: KGHSH and LQKENI. V gave up 1 base and J gave up 8 bases, with 15 bases separating them. The CDR3 DNA reads TGTGCCAGCTCACCACGCCCCGGGGGGTGGGAGCCCCAGCATTTT. Encoded protein: CASSPRPGGWEPQHF. Using reference TRBV18 and TRBJ1-5 for the parts outside the CDR3, the full variable domain is NAGVMQNPRHLVRRRGQEARLRCSPMKGHSHVYWYRQLPEEGLKFMVYLQKENIIDESGMPKERFSAEFPKEGPSILRIQQVVRGDSAAYFCASSPRPGGWEPQHFGDGTRLSIL.

This clonotype was seen a few times. This chain links TRBV19 with TRBJ1-5, with D possibly matching TRBD1 (6 bases). Germline V lookup: CDR1 LNHDA, CDR2 SQIVND (reference sequence). CDR3 length: 15 residues. Deletions cut 7 bases from V and 4 bases from J, with 17 bases between. The CDR3 is CASTNRVWVNQPQHF. CDR3 DNA sequence: TGTGCCAGTACCAACAGGGTTTGGGTAAATCAGCCCCAGCATTTT.

V usage is TRBV29-1 and J usage is TRBJ2-5, with D possibly TRBD2 on 6 matching bases. The ends were cut back, 6 bases at V and 5 bases at J, with 13 bases in the middle. The CDR3 is 12 amino acids. Germline V gene sequence: CDR1 SQVTM, CDR2 ANQGSEA. The CDR3 bases are TGCAGCGTGTGGAGTGGGGGGGAGACCCAGTACTTC. Protein: CSVWSGGETQYF.

V is TRBV6-5 and J is TRBJ2-3, with TRBD2 matching over 8 bases. V trimming: 4 bases; J trimming: 2 bases; junction bases outside the gene matches: 2. This CDR3 has 14 residues. Germline CDR1 and CDR2: MNHEY and SVGAGI. As DNA, the CDR3 is TGTGCCAGCAGTTCGGGGGGGAACACAGATACGCAGTATTTT. This codes for CASSSGGNTDTQYF.

Here the CDR3 DNA reads TGTGCCAGCAGCTTAGCGGGAGAGGAGCAGTTCTTC. Residues: CASSLAGEEQFF. The V gene is TRBV11-2, the J gene TRBJ2-1, with D perhaps TRBD2 (6 bases). Germline assignment: CDR1 SGHAT and CDR2 FQNNGV. With 1 base removed from V and 10 bases from J, the gap between germline ends came to 8 bases. The CDR3 is made up of 12 amino acids.